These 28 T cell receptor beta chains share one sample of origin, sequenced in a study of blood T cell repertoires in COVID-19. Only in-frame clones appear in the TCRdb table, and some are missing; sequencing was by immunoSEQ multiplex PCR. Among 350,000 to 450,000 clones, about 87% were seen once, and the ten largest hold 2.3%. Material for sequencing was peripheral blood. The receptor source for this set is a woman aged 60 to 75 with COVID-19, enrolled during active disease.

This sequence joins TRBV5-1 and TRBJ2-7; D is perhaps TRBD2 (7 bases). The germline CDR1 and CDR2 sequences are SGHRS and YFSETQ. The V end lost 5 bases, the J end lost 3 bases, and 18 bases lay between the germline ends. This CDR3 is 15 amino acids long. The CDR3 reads CASSTGGRGGYEQYF. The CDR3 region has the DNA TGCGCCAGCAGTACCGGGGGGCGCGGGGGCTACGAGCAGTACTTC. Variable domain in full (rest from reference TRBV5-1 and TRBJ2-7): KAGVTQTPRYLIKTRGQQVTLSCSPISGHRSVSWYQQTPGQGLQFLFEYFSETQRNKGNFPGRFSGRQFSNSRSEMNVSTLELGDSALYLCASSTGGRGGYEQYFGPGTRLTVT.

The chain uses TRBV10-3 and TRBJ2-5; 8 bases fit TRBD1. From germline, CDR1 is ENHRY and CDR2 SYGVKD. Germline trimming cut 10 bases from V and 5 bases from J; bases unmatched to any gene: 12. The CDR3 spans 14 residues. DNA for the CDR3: TGTGCCACTTCGGGGCAGGGGGCGCAGGAGACCCAGTACTTC. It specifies CATSGQGAQETQYF.

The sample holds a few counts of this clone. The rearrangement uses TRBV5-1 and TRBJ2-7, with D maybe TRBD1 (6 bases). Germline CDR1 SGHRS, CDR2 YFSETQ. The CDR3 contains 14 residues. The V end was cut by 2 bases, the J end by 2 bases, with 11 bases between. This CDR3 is CASSFQGQTYEQYF. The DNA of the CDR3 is TGCGCCAGCAGCTTCCAGGGACAAACCTACGAGCAGTACTTC.

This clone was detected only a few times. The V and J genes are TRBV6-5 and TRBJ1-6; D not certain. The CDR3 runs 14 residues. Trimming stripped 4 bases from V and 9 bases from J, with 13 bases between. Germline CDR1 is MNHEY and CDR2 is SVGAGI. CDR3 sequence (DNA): TGTGCCAGCAGTTTCGCGGTCGGAGGTTCACCCCTCCACTTT. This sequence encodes CASSFAVGGSPLHF.

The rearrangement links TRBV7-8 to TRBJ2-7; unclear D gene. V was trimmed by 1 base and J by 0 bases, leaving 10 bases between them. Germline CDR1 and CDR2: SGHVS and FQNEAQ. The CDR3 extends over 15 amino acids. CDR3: CASSLEALASYEQYF. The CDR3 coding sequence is TGTGCCAGCAGCTTAGAAGCGTTGGCCTCCTACGAGCAGTACTTC.

The CDR3 DNA reads as TGTGCCAGCAGAAACAGGGATCGCAATTCACCCCTCCACTTT. It yields the protein CASRNRDRNSPLHF. The chain couples TRBV3-1 (or the pseudogene TRBV3-2) to TRBJ1-6, with D possibly matching TRBD1 (6 bases). V was pared by 6 bases and J by 7 bases, with 13 bases between. The CDR3 consists of 14 residues. Per the germline V gene, CDR1 is LGHDT and CDR2 is YNNKEL (reference sequence).

The CDR3 protein is CASSLARQGAYEQYF. The CDR3 DNA is TGTGCCAGCAGCTTGGCCAGACAGGGGGCCTACGAGCAGTACTTC. The chain has TRBV5-8 and TRBJ2-7, with 9 bases lining up with TRBD1. Per germline, CDR1 SGHTS and CDR2 YDEGEE. The ends lost 0 bases at V and 2 bases at J; junction bases unmatched: 3. CDR3 size: 15 residues.

The CDR3 is CASSSGEVANEKLFF. The CDR3 coding sequence is TGTGCCAGCAGCTCGGGGGAGGTGGCTAATGAAAAACTGTTTTTT. This chain links TRBV7-9 with TRBJ1-4; tentatively, D is TRBD1 (5 bases). Germline CDR1 reads SEHNR; CDR2 reads FQNEAQ (reference sequence). V lost 4 bases to trimming and J lost 3 bases, with 12 bases between them. The CDR3 is made up of 15 amino acids.

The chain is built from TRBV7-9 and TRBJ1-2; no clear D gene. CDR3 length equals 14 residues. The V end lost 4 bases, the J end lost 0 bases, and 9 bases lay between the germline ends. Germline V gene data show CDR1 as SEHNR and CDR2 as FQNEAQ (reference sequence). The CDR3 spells CASSYRETNYGYTF. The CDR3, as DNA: TGTGCCAGCAGCTACCGCGAGACTAACTATGGCTACACCTTC.

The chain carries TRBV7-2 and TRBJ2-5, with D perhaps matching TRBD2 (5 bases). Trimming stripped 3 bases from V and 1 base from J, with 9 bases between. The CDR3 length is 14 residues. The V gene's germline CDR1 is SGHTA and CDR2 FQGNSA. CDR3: CASSLWGVQETQYF. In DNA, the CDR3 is TGTGCCAGCAGCTTGTGGGGAGTCCAAGAGACCCAGTACTTC. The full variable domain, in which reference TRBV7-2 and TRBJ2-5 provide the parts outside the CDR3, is GAGVSQSPSNKVTEKGKDVELRCDPISGHTALYWYRQSLGQGLEFLIYFQGNSAPDKSGLPSDRFSAERTGGSVSTLTIQRTQQEDSAVYLCASSLWGVQETQYFGPGTRLLVL.

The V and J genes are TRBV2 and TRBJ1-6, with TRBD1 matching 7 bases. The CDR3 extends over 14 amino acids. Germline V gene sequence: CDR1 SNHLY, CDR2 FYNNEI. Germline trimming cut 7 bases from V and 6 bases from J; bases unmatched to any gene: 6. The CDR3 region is CASTLQGPNSPLHF. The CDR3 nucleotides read TGTGCCAGCACCTTACAGGGGCCTAATTCACCCCTCCACTTT.

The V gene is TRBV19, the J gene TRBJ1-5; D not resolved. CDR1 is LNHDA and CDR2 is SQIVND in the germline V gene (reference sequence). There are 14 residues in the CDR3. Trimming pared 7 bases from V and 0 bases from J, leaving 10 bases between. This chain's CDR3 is CASTPLGSNQPQHF. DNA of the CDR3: TGTGCCAGTACCCCCCTCGGTAGCAATCAGCCCCAGCATTTT.

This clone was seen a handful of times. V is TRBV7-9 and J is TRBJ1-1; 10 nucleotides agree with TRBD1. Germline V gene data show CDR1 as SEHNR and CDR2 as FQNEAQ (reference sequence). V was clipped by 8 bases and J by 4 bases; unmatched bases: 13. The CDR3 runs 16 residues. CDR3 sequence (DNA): TGTGCCAGCGAAAACAGACAGGGGGCAGGTAGCACTGAAGCTTTCTTT. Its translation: CASENRQGAGSTEAFF.

The CDR3 loop reads CASSLEGAYGYTF. The CDR3 DNA reads as TGTGCCAGCAGCTTAGAGGGGGCCTATGGCTACACCTTC. V gene TRBV7-2 combines with J gene TRBJ1-2; 7 nucleotides line up with TRBD1. In germline, CDR1 is SGHTA, CDR2 FQGNSA. Germline trimming cut 1 base from V and 4 bases from J; bases unmatched to any gene: 0. The CDR3 length is 13 residues.

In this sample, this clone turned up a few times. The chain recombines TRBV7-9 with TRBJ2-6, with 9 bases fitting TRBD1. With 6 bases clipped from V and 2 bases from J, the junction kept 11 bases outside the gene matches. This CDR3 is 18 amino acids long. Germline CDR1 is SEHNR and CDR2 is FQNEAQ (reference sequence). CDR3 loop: CASSQFQGQGTGANVLTF. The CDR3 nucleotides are TGTGCCAGCAGTCAATTCCAGGGACAGGGAACTGGGGCCAACGTCCTGACTTTC.

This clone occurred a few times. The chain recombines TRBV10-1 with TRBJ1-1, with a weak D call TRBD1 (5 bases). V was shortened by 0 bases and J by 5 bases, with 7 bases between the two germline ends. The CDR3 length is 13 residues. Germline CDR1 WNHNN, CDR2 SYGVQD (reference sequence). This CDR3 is CASSESRGTEAFF. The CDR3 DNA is TGCGCCAGCAGTGAGTCACGGGGGACTGAAGCTTTCTTT.

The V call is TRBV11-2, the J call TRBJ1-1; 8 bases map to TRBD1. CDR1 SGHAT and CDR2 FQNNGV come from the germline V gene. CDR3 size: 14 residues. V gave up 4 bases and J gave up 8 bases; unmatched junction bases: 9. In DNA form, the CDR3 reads TGTGCCAGCAGCTGGGACAGGATCCCCCCAGAAGCTTTCTTT. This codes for CASSWDRIPPEAFF.

Here the CDR3 reads CASSQGQVNSPLHF. The CDR3 bases are TGTGCCAGCAGCCAAGGTCAGGTTAATTCACCCCTCCACTTT. The chain uses TRBV3-1 (or the pseudogene TRBV3-2) and TRBJ1-6; D remains ambiguous. Trimming removed 1 base at V and 6 bases at J, with 7 bases between. Germline values: CDR1 LGHDT, CDR2 YNNKEL (reference sequence). This CDR3 has 14 amino acids.

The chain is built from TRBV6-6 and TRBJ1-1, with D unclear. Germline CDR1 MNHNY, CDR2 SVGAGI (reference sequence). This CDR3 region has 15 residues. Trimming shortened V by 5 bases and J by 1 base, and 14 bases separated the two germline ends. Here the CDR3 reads CASSPPGRGNTEAFF. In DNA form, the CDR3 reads TGTGCCAGCAGTCCGCCGGGGAGAGGGAACACTGAAGCTTTCTTT.

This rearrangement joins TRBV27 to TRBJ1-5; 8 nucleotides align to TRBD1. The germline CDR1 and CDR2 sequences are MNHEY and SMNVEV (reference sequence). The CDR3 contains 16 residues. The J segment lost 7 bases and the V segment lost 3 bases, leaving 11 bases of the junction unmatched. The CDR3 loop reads CASSFPRQGRRQPQHF. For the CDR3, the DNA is TGTGCCAGCAGTTTCCCCAGACAGGGGAGAAGGCAGCCCCAGCATTTT.

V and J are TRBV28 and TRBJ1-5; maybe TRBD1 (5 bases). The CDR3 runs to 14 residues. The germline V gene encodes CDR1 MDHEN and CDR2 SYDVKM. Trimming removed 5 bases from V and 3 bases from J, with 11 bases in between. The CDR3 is CASSEGQNNQPQHF. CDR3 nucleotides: TGTGCCAGCAGTGAAGGACAAAACAATCAGCCCCAGCATTTT. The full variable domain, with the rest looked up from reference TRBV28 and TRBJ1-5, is DVKVTQSSRYLVKRTGEKVFLECVQDMDHENMFWYRQDPGLGLRLIYFSYDVKMKEKGDIPEGYSVSREKKERFSLILESASTNQTSMYLCASSEGQNNQPQHFGDGTRLSIL.

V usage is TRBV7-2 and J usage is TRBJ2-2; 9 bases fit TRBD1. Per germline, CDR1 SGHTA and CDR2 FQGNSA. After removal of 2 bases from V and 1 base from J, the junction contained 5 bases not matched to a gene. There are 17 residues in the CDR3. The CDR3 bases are TGTGCCAGCAGCTTACTAACAGGGGGCTGGAACACCGGGGAGCTGTTTTTT. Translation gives CASSLLTGGWNTGELFF.

CDR3: CASSPGTSGVEQYF. CDR3 coding DNA: TGTGCCAGCTCACCTGGGACTAGCGGGGTCGAGCAGTACTTC. V is TRBV18 and J is TRBJ2-7; 13 bases map to TRBD2. The germline gives CDR1 KGHSH, CDR2 LQKENI. V shed 3 bases and J 6 bases; nucleotides not matched to a gene: 2. The CDR3 is 14 amino acids.

CDR3 region: CASSPTLGRSLNSNQPQHF. The CDR3 region has the DNA TGTGCCAGCAGCCCCACCCTAGGGAGGAGCCTCAATAGCAATCAGCCCCAGCATTTT. The V call is TRBV28, the J call TRBJ1-5, with D uncertain. CDR3 length: 19 amino acids. From germline, CDR1 is MDHEN and CDR2 SYDVKM. The ends were cut back, 6 bases at V and 0 bases at J, with 24 bases in the middle. The full variable domain, with the rest looked up from reference TRBV28 and TRBJ1-5, is DVKVTQSSRYLVKRTGEKVFLECVQDMDHENMFWYRQDPGLGLRLIYFSYDVKMKEKGDIPEGYSVSREKKERFSLILESASTNQTSMYLCASSPTLGRSLNSNQPQHFGDGTRLSIL.

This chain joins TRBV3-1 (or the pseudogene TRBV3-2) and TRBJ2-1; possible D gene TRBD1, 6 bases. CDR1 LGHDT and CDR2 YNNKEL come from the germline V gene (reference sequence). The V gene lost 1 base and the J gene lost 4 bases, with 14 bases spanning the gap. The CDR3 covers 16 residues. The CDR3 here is CASSQGGRGRYNEQFF. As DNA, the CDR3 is TGTGCCAGCAGCCAAGGGGGGCGTGGGAGATACAATGAGCAGTTCTTC.

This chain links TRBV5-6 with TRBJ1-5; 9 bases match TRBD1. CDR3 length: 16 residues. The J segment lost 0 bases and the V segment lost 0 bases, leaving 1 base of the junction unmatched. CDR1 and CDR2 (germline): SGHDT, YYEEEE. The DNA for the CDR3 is TGTGCCAGCAGCTTGGGACAGGGGGATAGCAATCAGCCCCAGCATTTT. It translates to CASSLGQGDSNQPQHF.

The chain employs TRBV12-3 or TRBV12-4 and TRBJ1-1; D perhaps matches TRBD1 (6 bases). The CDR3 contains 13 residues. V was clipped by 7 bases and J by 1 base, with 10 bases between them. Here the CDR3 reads CASNGDKNTEAFF. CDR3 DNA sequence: TGTGCCAGCAATGGGGACAAGAACACTGAAGCTTTCTTT.

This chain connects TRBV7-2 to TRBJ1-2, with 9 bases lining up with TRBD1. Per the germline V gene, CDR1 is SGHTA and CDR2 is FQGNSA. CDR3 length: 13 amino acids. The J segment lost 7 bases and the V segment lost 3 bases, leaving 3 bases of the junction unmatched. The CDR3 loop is CASSFGTGLGYTF. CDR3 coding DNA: TGTGCCAGCAGCTTCGGGACAGGGCTTGGCTACACCTTC.